The present T cell receptor beta chain was sequenced within a study of Graves' ophthalmopathy and Graves' hyperthyroidism. Overall study context: Peripheral blood (taken before any treatment) was collected at initial diagnosis.

This clonotype appeared a few times. J gave up 4 bases and V 6 bases, and 6 bases lay outside the gene matches. Germline assignment: CDR1 MNHNS and CDR2 SASEGT. CDR3 size: 14 residues. RNA transcripts were the template, and TCR beta CDR3 regions were amplified from them. Investigators did first-round RT-PCR with HTBI primers, then second-round multiplex PCR. Using its own MiXCR run on the multiplex PCR reads, TCRdb lists one record per CDR3 protein. The sample has 620,000 or so distinct CDR3 sequences; 20% to 25% are singletons. Stable hyperthyroidism denotes an absence of ophthalmopathy throughout 18 months of follow-up. Aged 18 to 65, hyperthyroidism patients had new diagnoses of under 2 months' duration. Researchers turned away patients with other autoimmune diseases, uncontrolled infections, pregnancy or lactation.

The sequence derives from a woman aged 18 to 35 with stable Graves' hyperthyroidism. Some clones in this sample may be carry-over from other donors' samples. The chain carries TRBV6-1 and TRBJ2-5, with TRBD1 identical over 9 bases. Specimen: peripheral blood. Here the CDR3 reads CASRAQGARETQYF. In DNA, the CDR3 is TGTGCCAGCAGAGCACAGGGGGCGCGAGAGACCCAGTACTTC.